The TCR beta chain described here comes from a study of patients and donors after allogeneic stem cell transplantation. TCRdb reprocessed the RT-PCR reads via MiXCR and lists one record per CDR3 protein. The sample contains around 200,000 distinct CDR3 sequences, around two fifths of which appear only once. Trimming cost V 0 bases and J 3 bases, with 6 bases left between them. CDR3 length equals 13 residues. Germline V gene data show CDR1 as KGHSH and CDR2 as LQKENI. This clonotype was counted a few times. The source of this sequence is a human donor who was either an allogeneic HSCT recipient or a stem cell or donor lymphocyte infusion donor (not recorded which). It is not recorded whose cells these are; they may come from a transplant donor. The chain employs TRBV18 and TRBJ2-7; D gene uncertain. What was sequenced was blood, either unsorted or a sorted T cell fraction (not recorded which). DNA for the CDR3: TGTGCCAGCTCACCACCGTCTGGCTACGAGCAGTACTTC. Its translation: CASSPPSGYEQYF.